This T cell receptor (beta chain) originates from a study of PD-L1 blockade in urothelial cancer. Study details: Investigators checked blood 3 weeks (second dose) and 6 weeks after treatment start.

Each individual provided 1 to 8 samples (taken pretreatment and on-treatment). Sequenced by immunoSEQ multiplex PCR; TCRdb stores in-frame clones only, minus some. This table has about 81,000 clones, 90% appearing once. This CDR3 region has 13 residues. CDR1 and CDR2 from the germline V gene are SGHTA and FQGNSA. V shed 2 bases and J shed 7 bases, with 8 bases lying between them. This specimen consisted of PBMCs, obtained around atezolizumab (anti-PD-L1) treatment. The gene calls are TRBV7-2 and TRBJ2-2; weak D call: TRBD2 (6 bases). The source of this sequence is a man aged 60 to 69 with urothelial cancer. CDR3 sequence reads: CASSLWGGGELFF. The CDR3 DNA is TGTGCCAGCAGCTTATGGGGAGGCGGGGAGCTGTTTTTT.